The subject of this entry is one T cell receptor beta chain. The antigen is unknown. The study ran its PCR with 60 Vbeta and 13 Jbeta primers. The method was immunoSEQ multiplex PCR; TCRdb's version includes in-frame clones alone and lacks a portion of them. The sample includes over 150,000 clones, 80% to 85% seen only once; the top ten take roughly 2%. These data belong to a study of cytomegalovirus exposure and HLA in healthy donors. CDR3 length: 14 residues. V gave up 7 bases and J gave up 0 bases; unmatched junction bases: 8. The germline V gene has CDR1 SQVTM and CDR2 ANQGSEA. General study points: Presence/absence results assume similar sequencing depth per donor, which may not hold. Later analysis found that TCR beta chains associated with HLA were more clonally expanded than other, equally common chains. What a later analysis showed was that several of the most significant clusters appeared linked to common viral pathogens.

The rearrangement links TRBV29-1 to TRBJ1-1; 7 positions agree with TRBD1. This TCR was sampled from a human donor in good health. The sequencing input was PBMCs. DNA of the CDR3: TGCAGCGGGGCCTCAGGGGGGATGAACACTGAAGCTTTCTTT. Translated: CSGASGGMNTEAFF.